The 25 T cell receptor beta chains presented below share a single source sample, sequenced in a study of cytomegalovirus exposure and HLA in healthy donors. Assay: immunoSEQ multiplex PCR; the TCRdb copy retains only in-frame clones and omits some. The sample has under 200,000 clones; just under 90% are singletons. The sequencing sample was made of PBMCs. These TCRs come from a woman aged 18 to 35 in good health and CMV-seropositive.

The rearrangement joins TRBV30 to TRBJ1-4, with a tentative D call TRBD1 (5 bases). The CDR3 has 12 residues. From germline, CDR1 is GTSNPN and CDR2 SVGIG (reference sequence). Between the trimmed V and J ends, which lost 3 bases and 8 bases, there was a span of 10 bases. The CDR3 DNA follows: TGTGCCTGGAGCAGGGTGGGGGAAAAACTGTTTTTT. This translates into CAWSRVGEKLFF.

This clone appeared a few times. The gene calls are TRBV15 and TRBJ2-3; D perhaps matches TRBD1 (6 bases). There are 15 residues in the CDR3. The germline CDR1 and CDR2 sequences are LNHNV and YYDKDF (reference sequence). V shed 3 bases and J shed 3 bases, with 13 bases lying between them. The CDR3 loop reads CATSRERGTTDTQYF. The DNA for the CDR3 is TGTGCCACCAGCAGGGAGAGGGGGACAACAGATACGCAGTATTTT.

The CDR3, as DNA: TGTGCCAGCAGCTTGTTAGGACTAGCGAACAATGAGCAGTTCTTC. Translating it yields CASSLLGLANNEQFF. The V and J genes are TRBV5-6 and TRBJ2-1; the match to TRBD2 covers 9 bases. The CDR3 loop spans 15 amino acids. The germline V gene encodes CDR1 SGHDT and CDR2 YYEEEE. V trimming: 1 base; J trimming: 5 bases; junction bases outside the gene matches: 4.

The gene calls are TRBV5-3 and TRBJ1-1, with TRBD1 matching 10 bases. TRBV5-3 falls under the ORF class, with uncertain function. V trimming: 2 bases; J trimming: 1 base; junction bases outside the gene matches: 5. This CDR3 has 16 residues. The DNA for the CDR3 is TGTGCCAGAAGCTTCTGTGACAGGGGGCGGAACACTGAAGCTTTCTTT. Its translation is CARSFCDRGRNTEAFF.

V usage is TRBV29-1 and J usage is TRBJ2-7, with 7 nucleotides matching TRBD1. V lost 7 bases, J lost 1 base, and 4 bases stayed unmatched. The germline gives CDR1 SQVTM, CDR2 ANQGSEA. This CDR3 has 12 amino acids. CDR3 residues: CSARDSSYEQYF. The DNA for the CDR3 is TGCAGCGCCAGGGACAGTTCCTACGAGCAGTACTTC.

J is TRBJ2-5 and V is TRBV18, with 7 bases aligning to TRBD1. Germline CDR1 is KGHSH and CDR2 is LQKENI. Trimming took 4 bases from V and 5 from J; bases not matched to a gene: 4. The CDR3 consists of 13 residues. This CDR3 is CASSQGAEETQYF. CDR3 nucleotides: TGTGCCAGCTCACAGGGGGCTGAGGAGACCCAGTACTTC.

Judged by abundance, this clone is medium-sized (0.01 to 0.1%). This rearrangement joins TRBV5-6 to TRBJ1-1; D is unclear. Deletions cut 4 bases from V and 2 bases from J, with 9 bases between. Germline V gene lookup returns CDR1 SGHDT and CDR2 YYEEEE. The CDR3 extends over 13 amino acids. The DNA of the CDR3 is TGTGCCAGCAGCCGCCTACTTAACACTGAAGCTTTCTTT. Translation: CASSRLLNTEAFF.

The rearrangement links TRBV7-3 to TRBJ2-7, with 7 bases matching TRBD1. CDR3 size: 14 residues. V shed 5 bases, J shed 5 bases, and the junction held 9 bases outside the gene matches. Germline V gene lookup returns CDR1 SGHTA and CDR2 FQGTGA. CDR3 sequence reads: CASSTDTGENEQYF. The CDR3 region has the DNA TGTGCCAGCAGCACAGATACAGGGGAAAACGAGCAGTACTTC.

V usage is TRBV5-6 and J usage is TRBJ1-4, with 8 positions matching TRBD1. CDR1 is SGHDT, CDR2 YYEEEE, per germline. This CDR3 region has 15 residues. J was trimmed by 6 bases and V by 0 bases; bases with no gene match: 4. CDR3 protein: CASSLVAGGDEKLFF. CDR3 in DNA: TGTGCCAGCAGCTTGGTGGCAGGGGGCGATGAAAAACTGTTTTTT.

The V and J genes are TRBV2 and TRBJ2-7; TRBD2 matches 13 bases. Germline-derived CDR1 and CDR2 are SNHLY and FYNNEI. Germline trimming cut 6 bases from V and 0 bases from J; bases unmatched to any gene: 11. This CDR3 contains 18 residues. The CDR3 here is CASRGGLAGNLNSYEQYF. DNA of the CDR3: TGTGCCAGCAGGGGGGGACTAGCGGGGAACCTAAACTCCTACGAGCAGTACTTC.

The chain is built from TRBV30 and TRBJ1-2, with 8 bases fitting TRBD1. Germline CDR1 is GTSNPN and CDR2 is SVGIG (reference sequence). The CDR3 is made up of 13 amino acids. The ends lost 0 bases at V and 8 bases at J; junction bases unmatched: 5. The CDR3 is CAWSVGQGAGYTF. Here the CDR3 DNA reads TGTGCCTGGAGTGTTGGTCAGGGGGCGGGCTACACCTTC. The full variable domain, its missing parts supplied by reference TRBV30 and TRBJ1-2, is SQTIHQWPATLVQPVGSPLSLECTVEGTSNPNLYWYRQAAGRGLQLLFYSVGIGQISSEVPQNLSASRPQDRQFILSSKKLLLSDSGFYLCAWSVGQGAGYTFGSGTRLTVV.

This clone was seen more than once but under ten times. V gene TRBV30 combines with J gene TRBJ2-7; 10 positions agree with TRBD2. The germline gives CDR1 GTSNPN, CDR2 SVGIG (reference sequence). CDR3 length: 13 residues. Trimming removed 4 bases from V and 4 bases from J; junction bases left unmatched: 4. The CDR3 coding sequence is TGTGCCTGGACTAGCGGGAGTTCTTACGAGCAGTACTTC. Amino acid sequence: CAWTSGSSYEQYF.

The gene calls are TRBV10-1 and TRBJ2-3; 7 bases agree with TRBD2. The CDR3 spans 14 residues. V was clipped by 6 bases and J by 2 bases; unmatched bases: 5. The germline V gene encodes CDR1 WNHNN and CDR2 SYGVQD (reference sequence). The chain's CDR3 is CASRSGDITDTQYF. The CDR3 DNA reads TGCGCCAGCAGAAGCGGGGATATCACAGATACGCAGTATTTT.

DNA of the CDR3: TGCAGCGTTGAAGATCGGGAGGGCAACTATGGCTACACCTTC. Amino acids: CSVEDREGNYGYTF. V gene TRBV29-1 combines with J gene TRBJ1-2; D ambiguous. Trimming removed 0 bases at V and 2 bases at J, with 10 bases between. This CDR3 region has 14 residues. Germline assignment: CDR1 SQVTM and CDR2 ANQGSEA.

The V call is TRBV29-1, the J call TRBJ1-1; tentative D call: TRBD1 (6 bases). The CDR3 runs to 14 residues. Germline CDR1 is SQVTM and CDR2 is ANQGSEA. The germline V and J ends were trimmed by 7 bases and 1 base, with 16 bases remaining between them. In nucleotides, the CDR3 is TGCAGCGCGTGGACAGCCCAGGCGAACACTGAAGCTTTCTTT. This codes for CSAWTAQANTEAFF. Variable domain in full (rest from reference TRBV29-1 and TRBJ1-1): SAVISQKPSRDICQRGTSLTIQCQVDSQVTMMFWYRQQPGQSLTLIATANQGSEATYESGFVIDKFPISRPNLTFSTLTVSNMSPEDSSIYLCSAWTAQANTEAFFGQGTRLTVV.

V gene TRBV5-4 combines with J gene TRBJ2-3, with TRBD1 matching 7 bases. This CDR3 is 11 amino acids long. With V trimmed by 9 bases and J by 4 bases, 2 bases remained unmatched. CDR1 and CDR2 (germline): SGHNT, YYREEE (reference sequence). CDR3 bases: TGTGCCACCCAGGGGGCAGATACGCAGTATTTT. Translated: CATQGADTQYF.

This clone appeared once. The chain has TRBV5-1 and TRBJ2-2; 9 nucleotides align to TRBD1. V was clipped by 4 bases and J by 4 bases; unmatched bases: 5. CDR3 length: 15 amino acids. Germline lookup yields CDR1 SGHRS and CDR2 YFSETQ. DNA of the CDR3: TGCGCCAGCAGCCCGGGACAGGGATCCACCGGGGAGCTGTTTTTT. Its protein product is CASSPGQGSTGELFF.

This chain uses TRBV7-6 with TRBJ2-3; the match to TRBD2 covers 9 bases. The CDR3 contains 15 residues. Trimming at V came to 5 bases and at J to 0 bases, leaving 3 bases not matched to a gene. CDR1 and CDR2 from the germline V gene are SGHVS and FNYEAQ. The chain's CDR3 is CASSISGSSTDTQYF. CDR3 sequence (DNA): TGTGCCAGCAGCATTAGCGGGAGTAGCACAGATACGCAGTATTTT.

This chain uses TRBV5-1 with TRBJ2-3, with D perhaps TRBD2 (6 bases). The germline CDR1 and CDR2 sequences are SGHRS and YFSETQ. The germline V and J ends were trimmed by 4 bases and 2 bases, with 20 bases remaining between them. The CDR3 has 17 amino acids. CDR3 loop: CASSRSWASETTDTQYF. Here the CDR3 DNA reads TGCGCCAGCAGCCGTTCCTGGGCTAGCGAAACCACAGATACGCAGTATTTT.

The chain couples TRBV6-6 to TRBJ1-2, with D hard to call. Germline V CDR1 and CDR2: MNHNY, SVGAGI (reference sequence). V gave up 6 bases and J gave up 4 bases, with 12 bases separating them. CDR3 size: 13 residues. The DNA of the CDR3 is TGTGCCAGCAGACCCCAAACAAGCTATGGCTACACCTTC. This encodes CASRPQTSYGYTF.

V usage is TRBV6-6 and J usage is TRBJ1-3; possibly TRBD1 for D (5 bases). Looked up from germline, CDR1 is MNHNY and CDR2 is SVGAGI (reference sequence). The CDR3 extends over 12 amino acids. Trimming removed 11 bases at V and 3 bases at J, with 11 bases between. As DNA, the CDR3 is TGTGCCGTCCGACAGAATGGAAACACCATATATTTT. Translation gives CAVRQNGNTIYF.

The chain combines TRBV28 with TRBJ1-2, with TRBD1 matching 10 bases. Germline lookup yields CDR1 MDHEN and CDR2 SYDVKM. CDR3 length: 14 residues. V was clipped by 5 bases and J by 2 bases; unmatched bases: 2. The CDR3 sequence: CASSGTGVNYGYTF. CDR3 sequence (DNA): TGTGCCAGCAGTGGGACAGGGGTCAACTATGGCTACACCTTC.

The sample holds one count of this clone. The V gene is TRBV11-3, the J gene TRBJ2-3; D is ambiguous. CDR1 is SGHNT and CDR2 is YENEEA in the germline V gene. The CDR3 runs to 13 residues. The V and J ends lost 5 bases and 4 bases respectively, with 10 bases between them. The CDR3 loop reads CASSLLTADTQYF. The CDR3 DNA is TGTGCCAGCAGCCTACTCACCGCAGATACGCAGTATTTT.

V is TRBV2 and J is TRBJ1-5; perhaps TRBD1 as D (6 bases). The CDR3 length is 16 residues. V lost 6 bases and J lost 0, with 15 bases in between. CDR1 is SNHLY and CDR2 is FYNNEI in the germline V gene. The CDR3 loop reads CASRHRDIFSNQPQHF. In DNA form, the CDR3 reads TGTGCCAGCAGGCATCGGGACATTTTTAGCAATCAGCCCCAGCATTTT.

This clone was seen repeatedly, ten times or more. The genes are TRBV29-1 and TRBJ2-1; possibly TRBD2 for D (6 bases). Germline V gives CDR1 SQVTM, CDR2 ANQGSEA. The CDR3 length is 16 residues. The V end lost 7 bases, the J end lost 0 bases, and 19 bases lay between the germline ends. Here the CDR3 reads CSAILGSSHSYNEQFF. The CDR3 nucleotides are TGCAGCGCCATCCTCGGGAGTTCCCACTCCTACAATGAGCAGTTCTTC.